The present T cell receptor (beta chain) was sequenced within a study of shared clonotypes between healthy human individuals. Study outcomes and limitations: Measured sharing among donors was expected to vary with sequencing depth. When compared with the clonotypes that were shared by all four sorted-subset donors, the non-shared clonotypes turned out to have lower generation probabilities. Naive CD4 clonotypes overlapped across a handful of donors at approximately 4.5%.

The V end was cut by 0 bases, the J end by 2 bases, with 5 bases between. The CDR3 has 14 amino acids. Per the germline V gene, CDR1 is SGHKS and CDR2 is YYEKEE (reference sequence). With regard to this clone: The antigen is not known.

The study ran the assay at deep level. Sequencing was performed with immunoSEQ multiplex PCR; in TCRdb, only in-frame clones are kept and a portion is missing. The table shows roughly 1 million clones, with roughly 74% occurring only once. The sample consisted of memory CD4+ T cells from PBMCs. Subset here: CD45RA-negative fraction. The rearrangement uses TRBV5-5 and TRBJ2-2; no definite D call. The TCR comes from a man between 18 and 29 years old in good health. Some clones in this sample may be carry-over from other donors' samples. This CDR3 reads CASSLVGNTGELFF. The CDR3, as DNA: TGTGCCAGCAGCTTGGTGGGTAACACCGGGGAGCTGTTTTTT.